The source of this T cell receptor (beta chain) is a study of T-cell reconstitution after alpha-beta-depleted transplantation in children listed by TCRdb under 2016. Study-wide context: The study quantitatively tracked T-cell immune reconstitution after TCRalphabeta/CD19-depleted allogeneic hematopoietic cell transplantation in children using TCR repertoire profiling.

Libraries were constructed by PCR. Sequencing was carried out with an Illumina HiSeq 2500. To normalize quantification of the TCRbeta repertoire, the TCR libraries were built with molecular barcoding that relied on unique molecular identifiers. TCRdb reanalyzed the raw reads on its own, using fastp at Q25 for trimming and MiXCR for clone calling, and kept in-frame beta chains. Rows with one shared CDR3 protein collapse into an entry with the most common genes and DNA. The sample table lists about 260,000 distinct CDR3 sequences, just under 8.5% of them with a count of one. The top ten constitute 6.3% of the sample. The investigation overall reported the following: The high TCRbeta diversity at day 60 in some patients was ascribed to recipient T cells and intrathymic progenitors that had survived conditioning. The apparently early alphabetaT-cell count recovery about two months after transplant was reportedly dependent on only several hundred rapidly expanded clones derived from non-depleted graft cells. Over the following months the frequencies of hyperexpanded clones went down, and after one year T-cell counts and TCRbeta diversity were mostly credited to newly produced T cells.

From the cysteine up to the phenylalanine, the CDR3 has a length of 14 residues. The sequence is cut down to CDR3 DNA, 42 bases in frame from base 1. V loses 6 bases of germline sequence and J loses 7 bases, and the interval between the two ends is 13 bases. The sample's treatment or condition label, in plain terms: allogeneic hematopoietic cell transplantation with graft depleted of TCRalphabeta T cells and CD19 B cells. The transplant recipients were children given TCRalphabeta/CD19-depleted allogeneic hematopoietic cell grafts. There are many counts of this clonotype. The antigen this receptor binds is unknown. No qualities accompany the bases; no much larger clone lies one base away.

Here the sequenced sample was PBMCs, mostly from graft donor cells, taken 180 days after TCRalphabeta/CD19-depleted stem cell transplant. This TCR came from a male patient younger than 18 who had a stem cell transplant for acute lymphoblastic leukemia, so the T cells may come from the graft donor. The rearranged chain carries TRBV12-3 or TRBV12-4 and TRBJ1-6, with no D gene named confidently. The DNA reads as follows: TGTGCCAGCAGGAACGGCATCGAGAATTCACCCCTCCACTTT. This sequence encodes CASRNGIENSPLHF.